Given below is one T cell receptor beta chain in context. The antigen is not known. The data are from a study of a mutant IDH1 vaccine in newly diagnosed glioma. Study details: There were eight vaccinations for patients, given in weeks 1, 3, 5, 7, 11, 15, 19 and 23. Patients began vaccination 4-6 weeks after radiotherapy alone, or with temozolomide cycles. Earlier therapy was either radiotherapy, temozolomide, or both, and most got both. Findings and caveats of the study: Changes in top peripheral clonotypes did not appear linked to pseudoprogression.

Time point: week 5, during vaccination. One vaccine dose held 300 ug of mutant IDH1 20-mer peptide and came with topical imiquimod. Sequencing used immunoSEQ multiplex PCR; TCRdb keeps in-frame clones, though not all of them. The top ten hold approximately 4.2% of the sample, which has around 50,000 clones, about 90% seen once. This sequence originates from a woman aged 40 to 55 with glioma. The source material was PBMCs, sampled from a glioma patient whose treatment included an IDH1 peptide vaccine.

CDR3 sequence reads: CASRQDSSGANQETQYF. CDR3 DNA: TGTGCCAGCAGACAGGATTCTAGCGGGGCAAACCAAGAGACCCAGTACTTC. The chain uses TRBV2 and TRBJ2-5; the match to TRBD2 covers 9 bases. CDR3 length: 17 amino acids. Trimming at V came to 6 bases and at J to 0 bases, leaving 11 bases not matched to a gene. In germline, CDR1 is SNHLY, CDR2 FYNNEI.